The next 3 T cell receptor beta chains were all read from a single sample in a study of T-cell reconstitution after alpha-beta-depleted transplantation in children. During its preparation, the TCRbeta library received unique molecular identifiers. TCRdb re-derived calls from the PCR reads in MiXCR, one entry per CDR3 protein. The top ten hold 28% of the sample, which has about a million distinct CDR3 sequences, 25% to 30% seen once. This material consisted of PBMCs, mostly from graft donor cells, taken 360 days after TCRalphabeta/CD19-depleted stem cell transplant. The receptors here all came from a boy under three years old who had a stem cell transplant for SCID, so the T cells may come from the graft donor.

The V and J genes are TRBV5-5 and TRBJ2-1, with 9 positions matching TRBD2. Germline V gene sequence: CDR1 SGHKS, CDR2 YYEKEE (reference sequence). The CDR3 spans 15 residues. V trimming: 5 bases; J trimming: 2 bases; junction bases outside the gene matches: 5. For the CDR3, the DNA is TGTGCCAGCAGTCCTAGCGGGGAAACCTACAATGAGCAGTTCTTC. Residues: CASSPSGETYNEQFF.

This clonotype has only a few counts. Since no conserved phenylalanine or tryptophan closes the CDR3, a read error is the likely cause. The limits of the CDR3 on the DNA are not certain, so only TCRdb's listed CDR3 is given. The rearrangement uses TRBV29-1 and TRBJ1-1; the table names TRBD1, a call not compared with the DNA. Both ends counted, the CDR3 spans 8 residues. Per germline, CDR1 SQVTM and CDR2 ANQGSEA. CDR3 region: CSVPSDGV.

The chain has TRBV4-2 and TRBJ2-7, with TRBD2 matching 7 bases. Germline loops: CDR1 LGHNA, CDR2 YNFKEQ. The CDR3 consists of 15 residues. V lost 3 bases, J lost 7 bases, and 12 bases stayed unmatched. CDR3 DNA: TGTGCCAGCAGCCATGGGAGACTAGCCGCCCCGGAGCAGTACTTC. Amino acid sequence: CASSHGRLAAPEQYF.